The following is a TCR beta chain sequence with its context. This record comes from a study of CD8+ T cells in alopecia areata. Study at large: Tofacitinib was given for 6 to 18 months, then stopped for 6 months.

V was shortened by 5 bases and J by 1 base, with 18 bases between the two germline ends. The CDR3 has 17 residues. The germline CDR1 and CDR2 sequences are SGHAT and FQNNGV. Treatment reported: oral pan-JAK inhibitor, 5-10 mg twice daily. The authors extracted RNA and reverse transcribed it into cDNA as the sequencing template. Sequencing was performed with immunoSEQ multiplex PCR; in TCRdb, only in-frame clones are kept and a portion is missing. In the table there are around 180,000 clones, under 80% of which are singletons. The gene calls are TRBV11-2 and TRBJ2-1; a weak D match, TRBD1 (6 bases). Sequencing was performed on CD4+ T cells sorted from blood, taken around week 49, from a patient treated with tofacitinib. The receptor was isolated from a human donor with alopecia areata. The CDR3 loop reads CASSRYTTGLSYNEQFF. CDR3 in DNA: TGTGCCAGCAGCCGCTATACCACAGGGTTATCCTACAATGAGCAGTTCTTC.